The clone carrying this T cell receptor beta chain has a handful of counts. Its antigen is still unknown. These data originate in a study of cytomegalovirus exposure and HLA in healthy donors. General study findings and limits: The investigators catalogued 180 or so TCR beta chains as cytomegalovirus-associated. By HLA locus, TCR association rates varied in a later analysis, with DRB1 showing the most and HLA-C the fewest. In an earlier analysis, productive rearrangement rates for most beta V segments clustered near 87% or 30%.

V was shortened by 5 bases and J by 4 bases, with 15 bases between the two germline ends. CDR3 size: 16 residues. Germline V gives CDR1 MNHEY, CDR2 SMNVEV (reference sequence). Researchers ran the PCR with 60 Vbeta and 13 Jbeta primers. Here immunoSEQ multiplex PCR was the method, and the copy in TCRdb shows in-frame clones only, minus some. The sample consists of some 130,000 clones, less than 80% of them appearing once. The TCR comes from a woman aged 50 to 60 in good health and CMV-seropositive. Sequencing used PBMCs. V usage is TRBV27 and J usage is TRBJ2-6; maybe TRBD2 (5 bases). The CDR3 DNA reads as TGTGCCAGCAGTCCTCCTGGCGGGCTCGGGGCCAACGTCCTGACTTTC. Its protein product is CASSPPGGLGANVLTF.